The clone carrying this T cell receptor (beta chain) was seen more than once but under ten times. Its target is not known. They built TCR cDNA with 5'RACE template switching, a step that put in a universal primer site and UMIs. TCRdb itself ran the 5' RACE reads through MiXCR, one entry per CDR3 protein. The sample consists of approximately 300,000 distinct CDR3 sequences, 13% of them appearing once. The V gene end was trimmed by 4 bases and the J gene end by 6 bases; junction bases not matched to a gene: 10. The V gene's germline CDR1 is SGHNT and CDR2 YYREEE (reference sequence). The CDR3 consists of 17 residues. This sample is drawn from a study of T cells after yellow fever vaccination. Study-wide points: CD4 and CD8 compartments shared a small share of clonotypes, likely from convergent recombination. Subsequent to the booster, the majority of primary-vaccination clones reappeared (96% CD4, 88% CD8).

This sample comprised CD4+ T cells sorted from PBMCs, obtained 45 days after the yellow fever booster vaccination. This TCR came from a man aged 25-45 years who received the YFV17D yellow fever vaccine. The chain joins TRBV5-4 to TRBJ2-5; 15 positions match TRBD2. CDR3 in DNA: TGTGCCAGCAGCCCTGAGGGGACTAGCGGGAGGTCGCAGACCCAGTACTTC. Its translation: CASSPEGTSGRSQTQYF. The full variable domain, its missing parts supplied by reference TRBV5-4 and TRBJ2-5, is ETGVTQSPTHLIKTRGQQVTLRCSSQSGHNTVSWYQQALGQGPQFIFQYYREEENGRGNFPPRFSGLQFPNYSSELNVNALELDDSALYLCASSPEGTSGRSQTQYFGPGTRLLVL.